The following is a TCR beta chain sequence with its context. Original processing notes: Amplification from reference gene primers served as the basis for estimated nucleated cell counts. Assay used: immunoSEQ multiplex PCR; TCRdb lists only in-frame clones, some missing. D and trimming come from the DNA, and the V and J calls and clone size come from that table. In the table there are about 120,000 clones, about 70% of which are singletons. This entry belongs to a study of blood T cell repertoires in COVID-19. Study information: Samples came from the United States, Italy and Spain, spanning acute and convalescent COVID-19. Sources were T cells, B-cell-depleted T cells, or PBMCs; the material itself was cDNA or gDNA.

Sequenced input: peripheral blood. This clonotype was obtained from a woman aged 70-85 years with acute or convalescent COVID-19.

For the CDR3, the DNA is TGTGCCAGCATCCCTTCGACAGTACCGACTGAAGCTTTCTTT. Translation gives CASIPSTVPTEAFF. The chain couples TRBV28 to TRBJ1-1, with a weak D call TRBD1 (5 bases). From germline, CDR1 is MDHEN and CDR2 SYDVKM. Between the trimmed V and J ends, which lost 7 bases and 5 bases, there was a span of 17 bases. There are 14 residues in the CDR3.